This T cell receptor (beta chain) was recovered during a study of blood T cell repertoires in COVID-19. In the study overall: The analysed material was cDNA or gDNA that came from T cells, B-cell-depleted T cells, or PBMCs.

CDR3 length: 14 amino acids. V shed 1 base, J shed 7 bases, and the junction held 0 bases outside the gene matches. Germline values: CDR1 LGHDT, CDR2 YNNKEL (reference sequence). Per the original methods: Estimation of nucleated cell counts relied on the amplification of reference gene primers. Assay: immunoSEQ multiplex PCR; the TCRdb copy retains only in-frame clones and omits some. Clonal size and the V and J genes are those of that table, whereas D and trimming came from the DNA. The profile shows 450,000 or so clones, roughly 89% of them singletons. Seattle patients were enrolled while actively infected and followed longitudinally. This clone has more than one count but fewer than ten.

Sequencing was carried out using peripheral blood. The sequence derives from a man between 18 and 29 years old with COVID-19, enrolled during active disease. V usage is TRBV3-1 (or the pseudogene TRBV3-2) and J usage is TRBJ1-6; 8 nucleotides match TRBD1. The CDR3 sequence: CASSQGTGNSPLHF. CDR3 coding DNA: TGTGCCAGCAGCCAAGGGACAGGGAATTCACCCCTCCACTTT.